The entry that follows covers one TCR beta chain sequence. Its specificity is not known. This record belongs to a study of vaccination and CD4 T cells after COVID-19. Overall study results and limits: The study found median SARS-CoV-2-reactive clonotypes rising from about 22 to 38, not significantly.

Researchers used the Oncomine TCR Beta short-read assay to sequence DNA from cultured CD4+ T cells. TCRdb re-derived calls from the PCR reads in MiXCR, one entry per CDR3 protein. The repertoire consists of approximately 7,000 distinct CDR3 sequences, with about 25% occurring once and the leading ten covering more than 8%. Germline CDR1 ENHRY, CDR2 SYGVKD. V lost 6 bases to trimming and J lost 6 bases, with 12 bases between them. The CDR3 extends over 14 amino acids. As for treatment: approximately nine-day PBMC culture with coronavirus spike peptide pools or control peptides (ViraFEST assay). This chain joins TRBV10-3 and TRBJ1-6; a possible D gene is TRBD1 (6 bases). This TCR came from a human donor who had recovered from COVID-19. Here the sequenced sample was CD4+ T cells from blood, cultured in vitro, taken after SARS-CoV-2 vaccination. The CDR3 DNA is TGTGCCATCAGCCTCAGGGGACGTAATTCACCCCTCCACTTT. Translated: CAISLRGRNSPLHF.